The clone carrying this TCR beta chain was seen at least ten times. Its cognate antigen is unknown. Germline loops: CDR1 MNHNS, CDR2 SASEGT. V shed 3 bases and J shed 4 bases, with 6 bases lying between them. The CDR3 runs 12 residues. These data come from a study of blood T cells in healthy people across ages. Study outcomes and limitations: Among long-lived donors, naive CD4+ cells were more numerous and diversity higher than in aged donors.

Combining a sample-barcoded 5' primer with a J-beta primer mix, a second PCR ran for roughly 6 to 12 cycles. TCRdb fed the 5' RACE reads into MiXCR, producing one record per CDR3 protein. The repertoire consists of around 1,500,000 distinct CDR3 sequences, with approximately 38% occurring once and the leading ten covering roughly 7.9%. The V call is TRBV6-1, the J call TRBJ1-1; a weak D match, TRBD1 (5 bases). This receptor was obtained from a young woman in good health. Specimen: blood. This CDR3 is CASSEGGTEAFF. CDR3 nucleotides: TGTGCCAGCAGTGAGGGGGGCACTGAAGCTTTCTTT.